This T cell receptor (beta chain) came from a study of CXCR3-negative and CXCR3-positive naive CD8 T cells. As regards this clonotype: The antigen is not known.

Naive CD8+ T lymphocytes were specified as CD45RO-CCR7+CD27+CD95-. Overall study results and limits: Naive subsets showed comparable surface CD5, and TCR interaction strength was also inferred from TRB CDR3 physicochemistry. Higher TRB CDR3 hydrophobicity marked CXCR3-positive naive cells relative to CXCR3-negative naive cells. Relative to memory CD8+ cells, whose diversity was much lower, both naive subsets had comparably high diversity. Both naive subsets, CXCR3-negative and CXCR3-positive, displayed similar TRBV-TRBJ usage, unlike memory cells.

TRB cDNA libraries were made by UMI-labeled 5' RACE. TCRdb reprocessed the 5' RACE reads and reports one entry per CDR3 protein, with no DNA. Its table lists 120,000 to 150,000 distinct CDR3 sequences. CDR3 length: 13 amino acids. The V gene's germline CDR1 is SQVTM and CDR2 ANQGSEA. The sample consisted of naive CXCR3+ CD8+ T cells from blood. This sample's subset: CD45RO-CCR7+CD27+CD95- naive CD8+ T cells expressing CXCR3 (TNR3+). This TCR was sampled from a human donor in good health. Some clones in this sample may be carry-over from other donors' samples. The J gene is TRBJ2-3, the V gene TRBV29-1; TCRdb gives TRBD2 as the D gene, but with no DNA this cannot be confirmed. The CDR3 loop is CSVLAGSTDTQYF.